This is a list of T cell receptor beta chains from one sample in a study of blood T cells in healthy people across ages. Each CDR3 protein gets one entry after TCRdb re-called the 5' RACE reads with MiXCR. The table has about 1.1 million distinct CDR3 sequences, 30% to 40% seen once. The sample consisted of blood. These receptors originate from a man younger than 35 in good health. Both conserved end residues are part of each CDR3. A D gene is named only where the DNA matches it firmly. Clone size is shown for a subset of rows, as once, few, many or a class of expanded clone.

J gene: TRBJ2-3
clone size: -
V gene: TRBV20-1
D gene: -
CDR3 protein: CSARGGAGATQYF
CDR3 DNA: TGCAGTGCTAGAGGCGGGGCAGGGGCAACGCAGTATTTT

J gene: TRBJ2-3
clone size: few
V gene: TRBV27
D gene: TRBD2
CDR3 protein: CASSSPRGGADTQYF
CDR3 DNA: TGTGCCAGCAGTTCTCCTAGGGGAGGGGCAGATACGCAGTATTTT

J gene: TRBJ1-3
clone size: once
V gene: TRBV6-6
D gene: -
CDR3 protein: CASSRNGGNSGNTIYF
CDR3 DNA: TGTGCCAGCAGCCGAAACGGGGGAAACTCTGGAAACACCATATATTTT

J gene: TRBJ2-2
clone size: -
V gene: TRBV7-2
D gene: -
CDR3 protein: CASSLMWDPGELFF
CDR3 DNA: TGTGCCAGCAGCTTAATGTGGGACCCCGGGGAGCTGTTTTTT

J gene: TRBJ1-2
clone size: -
V gene: TRBV10-3
D gene: -
CDR3 protein: CATRQRVNYGYTF
CDR3 DNA: TGTGCCACCAGACAGAGGGTTAACTATGGCTACACCTTC

J gene: TRBJ1-5
clone size: -
V gene: TRBV6-6
D gene: -
CDR3 protein: CASSYRGGVETQHF
CDR3 DNA: TGTGCCAGCAGTTATAGGGGGGGCGTCGAGACCCAGCATTTT

J gene: TRBJ2-7
clone size: once
V gene: TRBV11-2
D gene: -
CDR3 protein: CASSLEWATIYEQYF
CDR3 DNA: TGTGCCAGCAGCTTAGAGTGGGCTACGATATACGAGCAGTACTTC

J gene: TRBJ1-5
clone size: -
V gene: TRBV4-2
D gene: -
CDR3 protein: CASSQVGYSNQPQHF
CDR3 DNA: TGTGCCAGCAGCCAAGTGGGGTATAGCAATCAGCCCCAGCATTTT

J gene: TRBJ1-2
clone size: few
V gene: TRBV7-2
D gene: -
CDR3 protein: CASSSMAGNNYGYTF
CDR3 DNA: TGTGCCAGCAGCTCGATGGCGGGGAACAACTATGGCTACACCTTC

J gene: TRBJ1-6
clone size: -
V gene: TRBV6-5
D gene: -
CDR3 protein: CASSYMENSPLHF
CDR3 DNA: TGTGCCAGCAGTTACATGGAGAATTCACCCCTCCACTTT

J gene: TRBJ2-3
clone size: few
V gene: TRBV4-2
D gene: TRBD2
CDR3 protein: CASSQASGGSDTQYF
CDR3 DNA: TGTGCCAGCAGCCAAGCTAGCGGGGGATCAGATACGCAGTATTTT

J gene: TRBJ1-2
clone size: -
V gene: TRBV5-8
D gene: TRBD1
CDR3 protein: CACSSRTGGYGYTF
CDR3 DNA: TGTGCCTGCAGCTCGAGGACAGGAGGCTATGGCTACACCTTC

J gene: TRBJ2-3
clone size: -
V gene: TRBV5-1
D gene: -
CDR3 protein: CASSLASGTLSTDTQYF
CDR3 DNA: TGCGCCAGCAGCTTGGCCTCGGGGACACTAAGCACAGATACGCAGTATTTT

J gene: TRBJ2-7
clone size: few
V gene: TRBV5-1
D gene: TRBD1
CDR3 protein: CASRDSYPYEQYF
CDR3 DNA: TGCGCCAGCCGGGACAGTTATCCTTACGAGCAGTACTTC

J gene: TRBJ2-7
clone size: -
V gene: TRBV4-1
D gene: -
CDR3 protein: CASSQVDGRSYEQYF
CDR3 DNA: TGCGCCAGCAGCCAAGTCGACGGACGGTCCTACGAGCAGTACTTC

J gene: TRBJ2-5
clone size: -
V gene: TRBV9
D gene: -
CDR3 protein: CASSPPYTGGKETQYF
CDR3 DNA: TGTGCCAGCAGCCCCCCCTACACGGGGGGCAAAGAGACCCAGTACTTC

J gene: TRBJ2-7
clone size: -
V gene: TRBV12-5
D gene: -
CDR3 protein: CASGSRGYNEQYF
CDR3 DNA: TGTGCTAGTGGTTCCAGGGGATACAATGAGCAGTACTTC

J gene: TRBJ1-5
clone size: few
V gene: TRBV6-2/TRBV6-3
D gene: TRBD1
CDR3 protein: CATGTANQPQHF
CDR3 DNA: TGTGCCACCGGGACAGCCAATCAGCCCCAGCATTTT

J gene: TRBJ1-1
clone size: once
V gene: TRBV7-2
D gene: -
CDR3 protein: CASSRPGHYTEAFF
CDR3 DNA: TGTGCCAGCAGCCGACCGGGACACTACACTGAAGCTTTCTTT

J gene: TRBJ2-7
clone size: few
V gene: TRBV27
D gene: -
CDR3 protein: CASSPRTVGVYEQYF
CDR3 DNA: TGTGCCAGCAGTCCTCGGACAGTCGGGGTCTACGAGCAGTACTTC

J gene: TRBJ1-5
clone size: -
V gene: TRBV4-2
D gene: TRBD1
CDR3 protein: CASSQEGPGQANQPQHF
CDR3 DNA: TGTGCCAGCAGCCAAGAGGGACCGGGACAGGCAAATCAGCCCCAGCATTTT

J gene: TRBJ1-2
clone size: -
V gene: TRBV9
D gene: TRBD1
CDR3 protein: CASSVQGAYGYTF
CDR3 DNA: TGTGCCAGCAGCGTACAGGGGGCTTATGGCTACACCTTC

J gene: TRBJ2-3
clone size: few
V gene: TRBV20-1
D gene: -
CDR3 protein: CSARASSTDTQYF
CDR3 DNA: TGCAGTGCTAGGGCCAGTAGCACAGATACGCAGTATTTT

J gene: TRBJ2-3
clone size: few
V gene: TRBV12-5
D gene: -
CDR3 protein: CASGLGLAYTDTQYF
CDR3 DNA: TGTGCTAGTGGTTTGGGTCTAGCGTACACAGATACGCAGTATTTT

J gene: TRBJ1-2
clone size: -
V gene: TRBV5-1
D gene: TRBD1
CDR3 protein: CASSLETAGGGYTF
CDR3 DNA: TGCGCCAGCAGCTTGGAGACGGCAGGGGGCGGCTACACCTTC

J gene: TRBJ1-3
clone size: -
V gene: TRBV12-3/TRBV12-4
D gene: -
CDR3 protein: CASRKDGTSGNTIYF
CDR3 DNA: TGTGCCAGCAGAAAGGACGGGACCTCTGGAAACACCATATATTTT